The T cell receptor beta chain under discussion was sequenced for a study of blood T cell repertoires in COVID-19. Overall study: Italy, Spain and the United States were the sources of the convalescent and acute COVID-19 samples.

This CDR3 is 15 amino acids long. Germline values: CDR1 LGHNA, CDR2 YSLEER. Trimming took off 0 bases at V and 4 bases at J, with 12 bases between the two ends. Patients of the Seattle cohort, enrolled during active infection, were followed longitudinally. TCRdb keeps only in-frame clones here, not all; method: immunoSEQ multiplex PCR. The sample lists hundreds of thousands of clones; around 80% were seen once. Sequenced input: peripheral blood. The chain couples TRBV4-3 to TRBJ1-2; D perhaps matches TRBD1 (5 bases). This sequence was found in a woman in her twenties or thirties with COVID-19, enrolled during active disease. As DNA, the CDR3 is TGCGCCAGCAGCCAAGAGTGGAAAGGGGCCTATGGCTACACCTTC. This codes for CASSQEWKGAYGYTF.